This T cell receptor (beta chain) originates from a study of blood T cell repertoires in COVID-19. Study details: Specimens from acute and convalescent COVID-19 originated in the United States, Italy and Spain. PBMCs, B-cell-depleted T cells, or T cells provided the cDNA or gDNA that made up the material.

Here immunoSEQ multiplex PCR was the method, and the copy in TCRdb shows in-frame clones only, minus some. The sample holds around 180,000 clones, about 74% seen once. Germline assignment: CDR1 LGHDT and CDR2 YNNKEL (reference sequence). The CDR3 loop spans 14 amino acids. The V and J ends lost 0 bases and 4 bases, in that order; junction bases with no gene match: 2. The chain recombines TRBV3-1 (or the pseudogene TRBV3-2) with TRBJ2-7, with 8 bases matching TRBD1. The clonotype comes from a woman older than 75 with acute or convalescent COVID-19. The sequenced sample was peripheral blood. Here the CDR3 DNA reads TGTGCCAGCAGCCAAGATGACAGGGGATACGAGCAGTACTTC. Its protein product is CASSQDDRGYEQYF.